This TCR beta chain comes out of a study of T cell responses to AZD1222 COVID-19 vaccine. Profiling relied on immunoSEQ multiplex PCR, and the TCRdb table lists in-frame clones only, not all of them. The profile shows some 40,000 clones, over 70% of them singletons. The V gene's germline CDR1 is SGHTS and CDR2 YDEGEE. The CDR3 is made up of 11 amino acids. V was clipped by 5 bases and J by 7 bases, with 6 bases between them. This clone showed up just a few times. The V and J genes are TRBV5-8 and TRBJ2-2; no definite D call. The specimen was peripheral blood, collected on day 0 of AZD1222 vaccination. This sequence originates from an adult in good health. The CDR3: CASRGFGELFF. CDR3 sequence (DNA): TGTGCCAGCAGGGGTTTCGGGGAGCTGTTTTTT.